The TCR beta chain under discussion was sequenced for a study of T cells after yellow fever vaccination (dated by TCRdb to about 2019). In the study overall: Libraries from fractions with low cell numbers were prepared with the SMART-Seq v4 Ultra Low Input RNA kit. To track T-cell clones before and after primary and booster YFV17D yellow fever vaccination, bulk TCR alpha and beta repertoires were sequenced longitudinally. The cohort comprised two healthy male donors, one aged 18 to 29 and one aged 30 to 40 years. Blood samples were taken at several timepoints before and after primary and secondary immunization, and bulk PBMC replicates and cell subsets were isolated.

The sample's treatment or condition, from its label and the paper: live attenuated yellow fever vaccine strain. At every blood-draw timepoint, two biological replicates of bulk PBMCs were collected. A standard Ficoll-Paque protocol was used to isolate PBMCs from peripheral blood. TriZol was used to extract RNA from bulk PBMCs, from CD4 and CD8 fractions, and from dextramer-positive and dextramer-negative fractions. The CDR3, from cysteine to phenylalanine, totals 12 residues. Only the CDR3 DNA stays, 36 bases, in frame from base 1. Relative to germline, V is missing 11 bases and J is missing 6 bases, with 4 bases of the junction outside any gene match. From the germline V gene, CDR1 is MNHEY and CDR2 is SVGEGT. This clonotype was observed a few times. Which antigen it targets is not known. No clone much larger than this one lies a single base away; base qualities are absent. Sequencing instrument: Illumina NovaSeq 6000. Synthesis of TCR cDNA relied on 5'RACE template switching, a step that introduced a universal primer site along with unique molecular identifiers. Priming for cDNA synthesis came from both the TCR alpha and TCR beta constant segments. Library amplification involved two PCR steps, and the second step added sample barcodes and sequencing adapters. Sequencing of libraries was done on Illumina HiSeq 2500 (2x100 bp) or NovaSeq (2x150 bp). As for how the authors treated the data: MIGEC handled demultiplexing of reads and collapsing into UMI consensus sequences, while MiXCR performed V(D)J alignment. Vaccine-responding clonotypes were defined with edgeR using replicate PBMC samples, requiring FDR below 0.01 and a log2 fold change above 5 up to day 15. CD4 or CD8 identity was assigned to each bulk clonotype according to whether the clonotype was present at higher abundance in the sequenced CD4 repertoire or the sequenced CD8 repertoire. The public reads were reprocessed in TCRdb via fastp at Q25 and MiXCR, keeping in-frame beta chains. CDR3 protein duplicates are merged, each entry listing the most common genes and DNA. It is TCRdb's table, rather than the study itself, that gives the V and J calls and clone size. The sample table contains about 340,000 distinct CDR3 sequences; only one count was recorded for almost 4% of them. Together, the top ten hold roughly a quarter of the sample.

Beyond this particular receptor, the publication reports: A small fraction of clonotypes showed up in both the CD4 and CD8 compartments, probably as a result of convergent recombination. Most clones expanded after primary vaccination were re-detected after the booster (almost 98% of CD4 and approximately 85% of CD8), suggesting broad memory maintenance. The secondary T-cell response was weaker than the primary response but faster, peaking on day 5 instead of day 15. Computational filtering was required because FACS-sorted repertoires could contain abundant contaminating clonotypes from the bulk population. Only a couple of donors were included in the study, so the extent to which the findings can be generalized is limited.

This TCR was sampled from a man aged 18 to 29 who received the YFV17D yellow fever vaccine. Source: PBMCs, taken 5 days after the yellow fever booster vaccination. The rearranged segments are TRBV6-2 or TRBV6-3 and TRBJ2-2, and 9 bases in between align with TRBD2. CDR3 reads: CAHAGGPGELFF. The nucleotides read TGTGCCCACGCGGGGGGGCCCGGGGAGCTGTTTTTT.